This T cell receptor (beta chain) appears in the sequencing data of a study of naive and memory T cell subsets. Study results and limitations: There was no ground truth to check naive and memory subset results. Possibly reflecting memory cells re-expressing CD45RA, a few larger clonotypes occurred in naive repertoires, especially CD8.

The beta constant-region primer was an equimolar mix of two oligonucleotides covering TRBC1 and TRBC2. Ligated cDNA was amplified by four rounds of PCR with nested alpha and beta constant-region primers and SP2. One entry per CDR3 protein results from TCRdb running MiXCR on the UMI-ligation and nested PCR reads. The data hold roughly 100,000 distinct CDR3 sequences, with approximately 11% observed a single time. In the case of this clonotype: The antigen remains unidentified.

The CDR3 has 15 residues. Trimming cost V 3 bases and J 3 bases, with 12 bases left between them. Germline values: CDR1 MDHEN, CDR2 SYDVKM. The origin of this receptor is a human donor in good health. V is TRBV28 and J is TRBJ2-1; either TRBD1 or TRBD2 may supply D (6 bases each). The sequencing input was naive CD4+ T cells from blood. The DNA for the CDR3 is TGTGCCAGCAGTTTTTTCGGGGGCGGCTACAATGAGCAGTTCTTC. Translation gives CASSFFGGGYNEQFF.